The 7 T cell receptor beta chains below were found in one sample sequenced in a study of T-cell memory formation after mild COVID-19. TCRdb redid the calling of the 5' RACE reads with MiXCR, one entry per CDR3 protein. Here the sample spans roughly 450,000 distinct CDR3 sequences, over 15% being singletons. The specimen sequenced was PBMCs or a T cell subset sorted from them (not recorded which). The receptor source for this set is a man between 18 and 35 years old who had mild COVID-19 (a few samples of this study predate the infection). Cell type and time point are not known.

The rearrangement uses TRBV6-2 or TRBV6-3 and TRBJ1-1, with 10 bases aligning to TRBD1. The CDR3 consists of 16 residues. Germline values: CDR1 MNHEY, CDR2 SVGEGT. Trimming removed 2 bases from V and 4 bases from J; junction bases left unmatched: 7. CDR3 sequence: CASSYPGTGVSTEAFF. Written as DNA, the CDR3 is TGTGCCAGCAGTTACCCTGGGACAGGGGTGAGCACTGAAGCTTTCTTT.

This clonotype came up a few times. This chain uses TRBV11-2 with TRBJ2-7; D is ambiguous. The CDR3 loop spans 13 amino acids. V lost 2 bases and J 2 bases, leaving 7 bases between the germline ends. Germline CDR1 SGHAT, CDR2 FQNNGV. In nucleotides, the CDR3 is TGTGCCAGCAGCTTAAGGTCAACCTACGAGCAGTACTTC. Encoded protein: CASSLRSTYEQYF. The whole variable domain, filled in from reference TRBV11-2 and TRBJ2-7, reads EAGVAQSPRYKIIEKRQSVAFWCNPISGHATLYWYQQILGQGPKLLIQFQNNGVVDDSQLPKDRFSAERLKGVDSTLKIQPAKLEDSAVYLCASSLRSTYEQYFGPGTRLTVT.

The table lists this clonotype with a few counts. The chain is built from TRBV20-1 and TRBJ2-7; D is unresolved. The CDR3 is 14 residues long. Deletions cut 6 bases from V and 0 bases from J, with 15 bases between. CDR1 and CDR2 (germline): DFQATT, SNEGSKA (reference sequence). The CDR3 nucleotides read TGCAGTGCCCGTAGTACCCAGAACTCCTACGAGCAGTACGTC. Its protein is CSARSTQNSYEQYV.

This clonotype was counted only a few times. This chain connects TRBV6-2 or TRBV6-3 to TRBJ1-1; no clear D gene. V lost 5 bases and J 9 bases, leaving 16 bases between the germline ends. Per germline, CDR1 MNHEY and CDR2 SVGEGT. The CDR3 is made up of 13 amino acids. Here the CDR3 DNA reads TGTGCCAGCAGTCTGGAGGGCATTCGGCAAGCTTTCTTT. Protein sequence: CASSLEGIRQAFF.

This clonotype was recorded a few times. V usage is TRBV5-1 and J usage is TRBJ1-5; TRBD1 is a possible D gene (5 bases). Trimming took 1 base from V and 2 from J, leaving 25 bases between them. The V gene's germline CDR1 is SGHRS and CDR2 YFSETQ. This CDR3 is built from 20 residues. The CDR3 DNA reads TGCGCCAGCAGCTTGTGCTGGACACTAAGGGGAGACGTTGGCAATCAGCCCCAGCATTTT. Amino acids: CASSLCWTLRGDVGNQPQHF. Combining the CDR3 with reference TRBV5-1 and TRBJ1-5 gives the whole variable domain KAGVTQTPRYLIKTRGQQVTLSCSPISGHRSVSWYQQTPGQGLQFLFEYFSETQRNKGNFPGRFSGRQFSNSRSEMNVSTLELGDSALYLCASSLCWTLRGDVGNQPQHFGDGTRLSIL.

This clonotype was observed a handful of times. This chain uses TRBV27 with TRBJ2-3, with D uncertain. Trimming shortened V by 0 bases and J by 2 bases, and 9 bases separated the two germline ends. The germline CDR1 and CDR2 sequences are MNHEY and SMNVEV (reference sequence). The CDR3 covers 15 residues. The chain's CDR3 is CASSLSVTYTDTQYF. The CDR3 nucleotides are TGTGCCAGCAGTTTATCGGTAACATACACAGATACGCAGTATTTT.

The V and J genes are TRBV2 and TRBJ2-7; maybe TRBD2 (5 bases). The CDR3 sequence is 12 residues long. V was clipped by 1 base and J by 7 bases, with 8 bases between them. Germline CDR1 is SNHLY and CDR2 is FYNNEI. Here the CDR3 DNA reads TGTGCCAGCAGTGAAGAGCCGGGGGAGCAGTACTTC. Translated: CASSEEPGEQYF. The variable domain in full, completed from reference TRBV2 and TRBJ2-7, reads EPEVTQTPSHQVTQMGQEVILRCVPISNHLYFYWYRQILGQKVEFLVSFYNNEISEKSEIFDDQFSVERPDGSNFTLKIRSTKLEDSAMYFCASSEEPGEQYFGPGTRLTVT.